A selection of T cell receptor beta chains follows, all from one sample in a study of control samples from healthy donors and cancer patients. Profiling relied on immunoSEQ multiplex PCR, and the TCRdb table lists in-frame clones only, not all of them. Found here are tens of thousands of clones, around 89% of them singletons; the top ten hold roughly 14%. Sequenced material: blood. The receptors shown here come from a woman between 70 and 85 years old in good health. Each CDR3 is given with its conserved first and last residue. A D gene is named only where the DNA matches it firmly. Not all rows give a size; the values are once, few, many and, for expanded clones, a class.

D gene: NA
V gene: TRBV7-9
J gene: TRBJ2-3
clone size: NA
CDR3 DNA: TGTGCCAGCAGCGAGGGGGGCGCAGATACGCAGTATTTT
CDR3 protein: CASSEGGADTQYF

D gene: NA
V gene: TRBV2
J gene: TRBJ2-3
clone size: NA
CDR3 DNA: TGTGCCAGCACTGGAGCAGATACGCAGTATTTT
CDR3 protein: CASTGADTQYF

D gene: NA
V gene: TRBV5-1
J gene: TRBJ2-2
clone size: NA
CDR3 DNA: TGCGCCAGCAGCAAATCCGGGTCCTCTAACACCGGGGAGCTGTTTTTT
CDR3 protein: CASSKSGSSNTGELFF

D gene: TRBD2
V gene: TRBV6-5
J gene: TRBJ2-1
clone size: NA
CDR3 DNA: TGTGCCAGCAGTTACGGCCTAGCGGGTTACAATGAGCAGTTCTTC
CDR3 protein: CASSYGLAGYNEQFF

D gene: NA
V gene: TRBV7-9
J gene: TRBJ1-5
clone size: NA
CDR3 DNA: TGTGCCAGCAGCTTAGTTGGGCAGGGCAATCAGCCCCAGCATTTT
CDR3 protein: CASSLVGQGNQPQHF

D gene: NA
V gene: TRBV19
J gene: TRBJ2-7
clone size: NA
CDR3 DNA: TGTGCCAGTAATGGGGCTGGGGAGCAGTACTTC
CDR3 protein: CASNGAGEQYF

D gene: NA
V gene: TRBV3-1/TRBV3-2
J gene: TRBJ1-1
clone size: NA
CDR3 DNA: TGTGCCAGCAGCCTCGAGTGGGGGACGAGAACTGAAGCTTTCTTT
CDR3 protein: CASSLEWGTRTEAFF

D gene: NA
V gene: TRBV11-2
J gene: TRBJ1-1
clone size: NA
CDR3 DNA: TGTGCCAGCAGACAATGGACGGTGAACACTGAAGCTTTCTTT
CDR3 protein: CASRQWTVNTEAFF

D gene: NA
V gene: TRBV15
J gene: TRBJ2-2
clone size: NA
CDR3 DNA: TGTGCCACCAGGGCGGGGTTCGACACCGGGGAGCTGTTTTTT
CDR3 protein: CATRAGFDTGELFF

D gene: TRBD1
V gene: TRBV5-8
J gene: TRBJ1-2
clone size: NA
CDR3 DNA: TGTGCCAGCAGCCCCCGGACAGGGGGACATAACTATGGCTACACCTTC
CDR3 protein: CASSPRTGGHNYGYTF

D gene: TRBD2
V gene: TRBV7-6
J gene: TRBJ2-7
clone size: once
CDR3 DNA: TGTGCCAGCAGCCCGGGGGGGGTCGGGACGGACTCCTACGAGCAGTACTTC
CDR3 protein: CASSPGGVGTDSYEQYF

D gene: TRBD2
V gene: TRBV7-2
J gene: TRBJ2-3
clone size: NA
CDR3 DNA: TGTGCCAGCAGCGGGTCTAGCGGGAGGGGGACGGGAGATACGCAGTATTTT
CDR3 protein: CASSGSSGRGTGDTQYF

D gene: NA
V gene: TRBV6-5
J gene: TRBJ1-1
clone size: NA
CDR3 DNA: TGTGCCAGCAGCTCAGGTCAGGGACTTTTCGAAGCTTTCTTT
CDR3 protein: CASSSGQGLFEAFF

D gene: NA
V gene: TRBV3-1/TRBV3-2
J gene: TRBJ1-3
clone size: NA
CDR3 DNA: TGTGCCAGCAGGGACTCTGGAAACACCATATATTTT
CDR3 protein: CASRDSGNTIYF

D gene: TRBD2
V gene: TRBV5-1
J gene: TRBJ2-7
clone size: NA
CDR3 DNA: TGCGCCAGCAGCTTGGCTGCTAGCGGGTCAAGCTCCTACGAGCAGTACTTC
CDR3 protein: CASSLAASGSSSYEQYF

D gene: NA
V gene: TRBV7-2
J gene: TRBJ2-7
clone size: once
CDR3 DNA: TGTGCCAGCAGCTTGGCAGAGACCTACGAGCAGTACTTC
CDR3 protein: CASSLAETYEQYF

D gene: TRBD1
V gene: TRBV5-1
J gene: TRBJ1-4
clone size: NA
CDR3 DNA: TGCGCCAGCAGCTTGGCGGGGACAGGAGGGGATGAAAAACTGTTTTTT
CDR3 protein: CASSLAGTGGDEKLFF

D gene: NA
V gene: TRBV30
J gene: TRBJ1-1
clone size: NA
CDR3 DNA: TGTGCCTGGAGCGCCGGGCGGCTGAACACTGAAGCTTTCTTT
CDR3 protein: CAWSAGRLNTEAFF

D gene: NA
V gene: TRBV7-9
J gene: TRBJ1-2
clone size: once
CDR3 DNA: TGTGCCAGCAGCTTTTCAAGACAGACGCCTAACTATGGCTACACCTTC
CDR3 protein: CASSFSRQTPNYGYTF

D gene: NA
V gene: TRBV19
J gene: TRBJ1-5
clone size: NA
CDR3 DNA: TGTGCCAGTAGTTTAGGGGATAGCAATCAGCCCCAGCATTTT
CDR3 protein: CASSLGDSNQPQHF

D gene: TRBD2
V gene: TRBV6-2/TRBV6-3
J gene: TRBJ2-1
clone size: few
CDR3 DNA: TGTGCCAGCAGTTACTCGATTCGAGCAGGCGAGAGCGGGAGGGGCCGCAATGAGCAGTTCTTC
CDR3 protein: CASSYSIRAGESGRGRNEQFF

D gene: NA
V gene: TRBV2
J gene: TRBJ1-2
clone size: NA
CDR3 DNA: TGTGCCAGCAGTGAAGTGGGGTTTGGGTATGGCTACACCTTC
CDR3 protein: CASSEVGFGYGYTF

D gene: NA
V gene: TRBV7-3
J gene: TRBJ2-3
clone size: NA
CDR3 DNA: TGTGCCAGCAGCTTAATAGGGCAGACAGATACGCAGTATTTT
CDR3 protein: CASSLIGQTDTQYF

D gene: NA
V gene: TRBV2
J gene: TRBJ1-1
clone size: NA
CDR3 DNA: TGTGCCAGCAGGGCCTTGGGCACTGAAGCTTTCTTT
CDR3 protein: CASRALGTEAFF

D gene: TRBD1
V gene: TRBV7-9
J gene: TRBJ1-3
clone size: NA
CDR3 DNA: TGTGCCAGCAGCTTACGCGGGACAGACTCTGGAAACACCATATATTTT
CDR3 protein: CASSLRGTDSGNTIYF

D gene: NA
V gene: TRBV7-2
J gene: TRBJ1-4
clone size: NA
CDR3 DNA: TGTGCCAGCAGCCCTCGAGGGGGAGTTGGTGAAAAACTGTTTTTT
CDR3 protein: CASSPRGGVGEKLFF

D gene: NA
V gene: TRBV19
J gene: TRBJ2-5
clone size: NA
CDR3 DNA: TGTGCCAGTAGTCCATCCTCGGGTGCCGCACGGGAGACCCAGTACTTC
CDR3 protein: CASSPSSGAARETQYF

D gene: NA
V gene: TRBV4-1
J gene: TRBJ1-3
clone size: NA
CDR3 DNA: TGCGCCAGCAGCCTCCGGACAGAAGGAAACACCATATATTTT
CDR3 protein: CASSLRTEGNTIYF

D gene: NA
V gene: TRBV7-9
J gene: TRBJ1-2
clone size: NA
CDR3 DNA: TGTGCCAGCAGCCCATTAGGGACAAGGACCTATAACTATGGCTACACCTTC
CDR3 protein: CASSPLGTRTYNYGYTF

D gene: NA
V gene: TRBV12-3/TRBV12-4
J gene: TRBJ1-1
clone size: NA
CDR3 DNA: TGTGCCAGCAGCTCCTTCGGCCCGACTGAAGCTTTCTTT
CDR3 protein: CASSSFGPTEAFF

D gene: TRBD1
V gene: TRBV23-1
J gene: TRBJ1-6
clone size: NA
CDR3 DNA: TGCGCCAGCAGTCACCACCTGACAGGGATGAATTCACCCCTCCACTTT
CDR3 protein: CASSHHLTGMNSPLHF

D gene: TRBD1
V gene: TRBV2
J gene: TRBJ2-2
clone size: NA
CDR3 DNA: TGTACCAGCAGAGATCCGGGACAGGGCCCCACCGGGGAGCTGTTTTTT
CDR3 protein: CTSRDPGQGPTGELFF

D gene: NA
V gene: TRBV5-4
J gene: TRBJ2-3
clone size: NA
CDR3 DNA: TGTGCCAGCAGCCCGGAGGCCGGGACCAAGTATTTT
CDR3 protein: CASSPEAGTKYF